This TCR beta chain was sequenced for a study of blood T cell repertoires in COVID-19. This clone has a single count. Trimming took off 8 bases at V and 0 bases at J, with 13 bases between the two ends. Germline V gene data show CDR1 as GTSNPN and CDR2 as SVGIG (reference sequence). The CDR3 totals 13 residues. As handled by the study authors: Using reference gene primer amplification, nucleated cell counts were estimated. Sequenced by immunoSEQ multiplex PCR; TCRdb stores in-frame clones only, minus some. V and J calls and clone size are those listed in that table; D and trimming were worked out from the DNA. The sample records fewer than 150,000 clones, roughly 80% being singletons.

This chain connects TRBV30 to TRBJ1-1; D perhaps matches TRBD1 (6 bases). Source material: PBMCs or T cells enriched from blood (not recorded which). The sequence came from a man aged 25-45 years who had recovered from COVID-19. The CDR3 is CAGHTGLNTEAFF. In DNA form, the CDR3 reads TGTGCCGGCCATACAGGGTTGAACACTGAAGCTTTCTTT.